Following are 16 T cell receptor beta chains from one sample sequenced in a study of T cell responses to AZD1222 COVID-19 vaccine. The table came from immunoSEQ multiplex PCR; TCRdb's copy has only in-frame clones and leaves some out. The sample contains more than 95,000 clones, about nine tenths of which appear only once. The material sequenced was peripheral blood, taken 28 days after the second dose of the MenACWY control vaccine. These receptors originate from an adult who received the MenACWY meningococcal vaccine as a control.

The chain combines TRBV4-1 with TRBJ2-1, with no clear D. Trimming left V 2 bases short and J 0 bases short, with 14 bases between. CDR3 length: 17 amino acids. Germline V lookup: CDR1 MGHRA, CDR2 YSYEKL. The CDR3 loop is CASSQPYRAGSYNEQFF. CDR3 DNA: TGCGCCAGCAGCCAACCGTACCGAGCCGGCTCCTACAATGAGCAGTTCTTC.

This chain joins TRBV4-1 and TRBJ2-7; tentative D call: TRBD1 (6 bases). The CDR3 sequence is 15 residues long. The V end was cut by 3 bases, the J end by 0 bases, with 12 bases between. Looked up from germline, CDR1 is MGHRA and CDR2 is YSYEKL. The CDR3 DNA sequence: TGCGCCAGCAGCCAGACAGGTTCCCTCTCCTACGAGCAGTACTTC. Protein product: CASSQTGSLSYEQYF.

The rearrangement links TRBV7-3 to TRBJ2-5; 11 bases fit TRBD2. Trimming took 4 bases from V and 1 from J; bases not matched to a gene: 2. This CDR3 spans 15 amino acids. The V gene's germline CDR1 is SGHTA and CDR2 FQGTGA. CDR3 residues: CASSSSGGTQETQYF. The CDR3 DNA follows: TGTGCCAGCAGCTCTAGCGGGGGGACCCAAGAGACCCAGTACTTC.

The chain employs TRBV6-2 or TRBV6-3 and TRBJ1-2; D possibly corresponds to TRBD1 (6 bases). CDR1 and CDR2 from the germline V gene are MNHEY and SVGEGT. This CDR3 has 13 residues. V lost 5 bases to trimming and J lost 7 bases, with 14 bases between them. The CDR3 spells CASSPDSISGYTF. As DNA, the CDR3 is TGTGCCAGCAGTCCGGACAGTATCTCTGGCTACACCTTC.

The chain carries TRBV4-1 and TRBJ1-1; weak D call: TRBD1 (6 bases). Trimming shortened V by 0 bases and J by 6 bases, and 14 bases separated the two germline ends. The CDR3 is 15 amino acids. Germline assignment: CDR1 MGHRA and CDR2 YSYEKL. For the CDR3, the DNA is TGCGCCAGCAGCCAAGATTCGGGGGGCTGGGCTGAAGCTTTCTTT. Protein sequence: CASSQDSGGWAEAFF.

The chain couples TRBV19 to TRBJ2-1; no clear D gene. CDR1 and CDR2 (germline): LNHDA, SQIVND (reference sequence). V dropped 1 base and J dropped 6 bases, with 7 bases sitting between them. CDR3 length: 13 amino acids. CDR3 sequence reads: CASSIVHRNEQFF. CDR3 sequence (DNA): TGTGCCAGTAGTATAGTCCACCGCAATGAGCAGTTCTTC.

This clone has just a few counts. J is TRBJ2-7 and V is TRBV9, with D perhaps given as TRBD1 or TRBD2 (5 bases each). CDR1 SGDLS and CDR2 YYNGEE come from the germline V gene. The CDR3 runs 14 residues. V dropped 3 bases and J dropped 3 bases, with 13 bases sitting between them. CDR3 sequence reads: CASSAGAGNYEQYF. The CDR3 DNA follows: TGTGCCAGCAGCGCCGGGGCCGGTAACTACGAGCAGTACTTC. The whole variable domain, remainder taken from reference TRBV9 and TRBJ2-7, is DSGVTQTPKHLITATGQRVTLRCSPRSGDLSVYWYQQSLDQGLQFLIQYYNGEERAKGNILERFSAQQFPDLHSELNLSSLELGDSALYFCASSAGAGNYEQYFGPGTRLTVT.

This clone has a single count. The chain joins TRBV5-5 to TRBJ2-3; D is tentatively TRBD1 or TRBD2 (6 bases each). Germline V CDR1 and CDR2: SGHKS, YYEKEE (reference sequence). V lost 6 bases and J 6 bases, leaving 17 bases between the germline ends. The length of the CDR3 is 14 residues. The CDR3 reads CASTPRGGSDTQYF. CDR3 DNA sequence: TGTGCCAGCACCCCTAGAGGGGGGTCGGATACGCAGTATTTT.

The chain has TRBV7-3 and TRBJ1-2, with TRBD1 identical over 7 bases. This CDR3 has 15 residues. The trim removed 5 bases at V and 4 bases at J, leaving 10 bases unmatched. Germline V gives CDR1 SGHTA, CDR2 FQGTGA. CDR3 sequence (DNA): TGTGCCAGCAGCCCCGACAGGGAAAATATCTATGGCTACACCTTC. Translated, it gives CASSPDRENIYGYTF.

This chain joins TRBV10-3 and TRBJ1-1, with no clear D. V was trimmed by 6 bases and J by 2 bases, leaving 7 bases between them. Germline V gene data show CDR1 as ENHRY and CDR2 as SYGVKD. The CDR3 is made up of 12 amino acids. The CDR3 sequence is CAIRVDNTEAFF. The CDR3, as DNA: TGTGCCATCAGGGTGGACAACACTGAAGCTTTCTTT.

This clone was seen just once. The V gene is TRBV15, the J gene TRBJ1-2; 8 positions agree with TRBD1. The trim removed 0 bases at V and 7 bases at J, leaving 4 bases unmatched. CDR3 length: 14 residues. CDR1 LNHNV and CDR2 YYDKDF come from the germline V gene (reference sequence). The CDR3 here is CATSRDRGHSGYTF. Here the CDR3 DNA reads TGTGCCACCAGCAGAGACAGGGGGCATTCTGGCTACACCTTC.

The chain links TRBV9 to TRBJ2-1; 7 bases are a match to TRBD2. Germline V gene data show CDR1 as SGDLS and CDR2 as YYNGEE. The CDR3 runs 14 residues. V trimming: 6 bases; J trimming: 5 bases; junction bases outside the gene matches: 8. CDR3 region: CASTRLASDNEQFF. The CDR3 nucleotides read TGTGCCAGCACCAGACTAGCAAGTGACAATGAGCAGTTCTTC.

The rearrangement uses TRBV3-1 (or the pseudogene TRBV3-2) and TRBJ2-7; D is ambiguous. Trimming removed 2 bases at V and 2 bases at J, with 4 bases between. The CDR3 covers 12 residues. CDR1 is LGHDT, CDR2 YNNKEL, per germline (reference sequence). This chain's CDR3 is CASSQRTYEQYF. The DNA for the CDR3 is TGTGCCAGCAGCCAACGAACCTACGAGCAGTACTTC.

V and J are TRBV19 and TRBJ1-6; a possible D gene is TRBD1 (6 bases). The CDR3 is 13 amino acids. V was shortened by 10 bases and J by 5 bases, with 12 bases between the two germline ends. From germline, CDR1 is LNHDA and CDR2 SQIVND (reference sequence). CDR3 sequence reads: CATAGQHNSPLHF. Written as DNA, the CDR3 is TGTGCCACCGCGGGACAACATAATTCACCCCTCCACTTT.

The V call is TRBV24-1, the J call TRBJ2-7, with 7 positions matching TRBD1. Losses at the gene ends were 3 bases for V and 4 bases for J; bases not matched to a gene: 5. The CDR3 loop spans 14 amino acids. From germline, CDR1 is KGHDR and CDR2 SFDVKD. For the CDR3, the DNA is TGTGCCACCAGTGATGGGCCGGGACAGTACGAGCAGTACTTC. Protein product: CATSDGPGQYEQYF.

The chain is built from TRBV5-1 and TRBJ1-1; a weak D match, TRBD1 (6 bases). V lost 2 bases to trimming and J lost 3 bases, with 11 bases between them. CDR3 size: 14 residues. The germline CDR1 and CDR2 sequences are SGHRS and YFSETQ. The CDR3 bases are TGCGCCAGCAGCTTCAGGGGTTCTTACACTGAAGCTTTCTTT. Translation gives CASSFRGSYTEAFF.